The clone carrying this T cell receptor (beta chain) has only a few counts. V lost 3 bases and J lost 4, with 13 bases in between. This CDR3 has 14 amino acids. From germline, CDR1 is SGDLS and CDR2 YYNGEE. Unique molecular identifiers featured in how the TCRbeta library was prepared. One entry per CDR3 protein, called by TCRdb with MiXCR from the PCR reads. The repertoire includes approximately 400,000 distinct CDR3 sequences, 11% of them detected once, and 4.5% to 6% sits in the top ten. The data are from a study of T-cell reconstitution after alpha-beta-depleted transplantation in children. The chain combines TRBV9 with TRBJ2-5; D is perhaps TRBD1 (6 bases). The sample was PBMCs from the stem cell graft donor, taken from the stem cell graft. This clonotype was obtained from a human donor who donated a stem cell graft to a child with acute myeloid leukemia. The CDR3 DNA follows: TGTGCCAGCAGCGGACAGGCTTGGGGAGAGACCCAGTACTTC. Translating gives CASSGQAWGETQYF.